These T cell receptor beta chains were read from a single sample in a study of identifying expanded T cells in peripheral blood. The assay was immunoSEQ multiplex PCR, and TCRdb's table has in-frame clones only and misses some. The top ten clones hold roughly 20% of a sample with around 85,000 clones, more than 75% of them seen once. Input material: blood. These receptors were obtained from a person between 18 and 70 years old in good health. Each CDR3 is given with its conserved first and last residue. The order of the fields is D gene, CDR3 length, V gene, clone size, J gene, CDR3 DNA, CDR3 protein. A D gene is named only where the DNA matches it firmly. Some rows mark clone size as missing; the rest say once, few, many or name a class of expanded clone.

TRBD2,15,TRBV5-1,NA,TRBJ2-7,TGCGCCAGCAGCGTGGGACTAGCTGAAACCTTAAAGCAGTACTTC,CASSVGLAETLKQYF
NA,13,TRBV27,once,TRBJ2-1,TGTGCCAGCAGTTTCACCCCGGGAAATGAGCAGTTCTTC,CASSFTPGNEQFF
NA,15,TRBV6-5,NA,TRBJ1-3,TGTGCCAGCAGTCCTATTTATCTAAGGGGAAACACCATATATTTT,CASSPIYLRGNTIYF
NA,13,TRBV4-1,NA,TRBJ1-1,TGCGCCAGCAGCCAAGATCGGCAGGGGGAAGCTTTCTTT,CASSQDRQGEAFF
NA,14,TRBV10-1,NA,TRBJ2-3,TGCGCCAGCAGCGCCGGGACCCTGCACAGTACGCAGTATTTT,CASSAGTLHSTQYF
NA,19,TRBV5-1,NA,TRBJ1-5,TGCGCCAGCAGCTTGTCCGGGACGGCATCGAACTATAGCAATCAGCCCCAGCATTTT,CASSLSGTASNYSNQPQHF
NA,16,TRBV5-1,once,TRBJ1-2,TGCGCCAGCAGCTTGGATTTGGGGGGTTCGGGTCACGGCTACACCTTC,CASSLDLGGSGHGYTF
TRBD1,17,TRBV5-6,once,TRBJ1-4,TGTGCCAGCAGCTTGGGGCCGGGGACAGGGTGGAATGAAAAACTGTTTTTT,CASSLGPGTGWNEKLFF
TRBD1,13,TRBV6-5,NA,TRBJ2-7,TGTGCCAGCAGCTACGACAGGGACTACGAGCAGTACTTC,CASSYDRDYEQYF
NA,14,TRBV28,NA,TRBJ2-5,TGTGCCAGCAGTTCCCTAACCGGTAGGGAGACCCAGTACTTC,CASSSLTGRETQYF
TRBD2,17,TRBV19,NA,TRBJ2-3,TGTGCCAGTAGTCCACAGCCTCGGGGGGGCGCAACAGATACGCAGTATTTT,CASSPQPRGGATDTQYF
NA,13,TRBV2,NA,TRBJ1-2,TGTGCCAGCAGGGTTCATGAGACAGAGAGGTACACCTTC,CASRVHETERYTF
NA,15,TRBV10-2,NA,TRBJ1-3,TGCGCCAGCTCCACAAAGGGAGGGTTTGGAAACACCATATATTTT,CASSTKGGFGNTIYF